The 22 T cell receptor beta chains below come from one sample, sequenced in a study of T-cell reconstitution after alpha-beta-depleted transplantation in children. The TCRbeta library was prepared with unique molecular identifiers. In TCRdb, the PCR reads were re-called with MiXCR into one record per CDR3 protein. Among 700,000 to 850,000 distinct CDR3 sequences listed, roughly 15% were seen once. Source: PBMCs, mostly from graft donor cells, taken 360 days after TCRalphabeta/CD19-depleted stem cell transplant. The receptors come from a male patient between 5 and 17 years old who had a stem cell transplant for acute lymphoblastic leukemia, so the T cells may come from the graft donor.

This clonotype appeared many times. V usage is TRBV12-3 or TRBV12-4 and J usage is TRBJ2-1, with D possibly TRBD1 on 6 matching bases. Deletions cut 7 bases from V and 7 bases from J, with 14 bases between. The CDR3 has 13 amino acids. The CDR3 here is CASIHRVSNEQFF. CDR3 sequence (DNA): TGTGCCAGCATCCACAGGGTTTCTAATGAGCAGTTCTTC.

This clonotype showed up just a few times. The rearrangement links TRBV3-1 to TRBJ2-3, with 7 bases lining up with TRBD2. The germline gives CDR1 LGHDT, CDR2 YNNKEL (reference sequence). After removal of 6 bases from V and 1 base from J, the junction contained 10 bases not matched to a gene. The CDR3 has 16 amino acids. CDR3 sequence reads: CASRRSGAHGTDTQYF. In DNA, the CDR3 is TGTGCCAGCAGAAGAAGCGGGGCCCACGGCACAGATACGCAGTATTTT.

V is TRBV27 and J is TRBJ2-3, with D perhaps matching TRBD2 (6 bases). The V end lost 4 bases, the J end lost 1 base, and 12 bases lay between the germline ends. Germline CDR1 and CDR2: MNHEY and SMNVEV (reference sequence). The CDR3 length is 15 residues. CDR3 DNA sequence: TGTGCCAGCAGTTCCCGCGGGGAGGGCACAGATACGCAGTATTTT. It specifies CASSSRGEGTDTQYF.

The CDR3 nucleotides read TGTGCCAGCAGAATGCCGGGACAGGGCTACGAGCAGTACTTC. Encoded protein: CASRMPGQGYEQYF. The J gene is TRBJ2-7, the V gene TRBV5-5; 9 positions match TRBD1. Looked up from germline, CDR1 is SGHKS and CDR2 is YYEKEE (reference sequence). The trim removed 5 bases at V and 3 bases at J, leaving 6 bases unmatched. The CDR3 spans 14 residues.

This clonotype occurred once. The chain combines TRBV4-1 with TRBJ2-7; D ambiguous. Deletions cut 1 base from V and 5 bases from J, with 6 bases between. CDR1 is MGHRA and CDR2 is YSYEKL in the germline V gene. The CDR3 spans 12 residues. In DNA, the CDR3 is TGCGCCAGCAGCCAAGGGTGGAACGAGCAGTACTTC. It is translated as CASSQGWNEQYF.

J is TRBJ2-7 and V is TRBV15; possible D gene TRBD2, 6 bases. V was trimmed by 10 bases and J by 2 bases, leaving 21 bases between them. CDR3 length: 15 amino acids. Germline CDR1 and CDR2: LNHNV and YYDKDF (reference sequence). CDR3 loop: CASKLGRDGAYEQYF. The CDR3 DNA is TGTGCCAGCAAGTTGGGGCGGGACGGAGCCTACGAGCAGTACTTC.

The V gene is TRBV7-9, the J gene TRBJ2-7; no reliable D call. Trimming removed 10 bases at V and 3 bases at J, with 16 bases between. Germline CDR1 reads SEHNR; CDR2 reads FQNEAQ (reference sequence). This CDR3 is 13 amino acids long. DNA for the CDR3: TGTGCCACTCGGCAGGACGGGCTCTACGAGCAGTACTTC. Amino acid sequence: CATRQDGLYEQYF.

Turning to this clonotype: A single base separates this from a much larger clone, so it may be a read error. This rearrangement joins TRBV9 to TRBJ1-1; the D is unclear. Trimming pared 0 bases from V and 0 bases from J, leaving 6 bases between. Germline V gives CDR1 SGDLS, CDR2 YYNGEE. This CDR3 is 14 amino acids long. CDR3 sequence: CASSVARLNTEAFF. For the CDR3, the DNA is TGTGCCAGCAGCGTAGCCAGGTTGAACACTGAAGCTTTCTTT.

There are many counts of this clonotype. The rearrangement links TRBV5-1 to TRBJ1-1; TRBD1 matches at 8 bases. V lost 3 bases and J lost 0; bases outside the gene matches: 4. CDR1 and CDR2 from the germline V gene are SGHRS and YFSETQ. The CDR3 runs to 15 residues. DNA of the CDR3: TGCGCCAGCAGCTGGACAGGGCCTTTGAACACTGAAGCTTTCTTT. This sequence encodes CASSWTGPLNTEAFF.

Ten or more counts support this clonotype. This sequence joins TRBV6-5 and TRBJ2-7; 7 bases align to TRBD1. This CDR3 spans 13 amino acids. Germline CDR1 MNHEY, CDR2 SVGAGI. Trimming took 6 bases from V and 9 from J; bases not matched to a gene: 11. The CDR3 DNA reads TGTGCCAGCAGACAGGGGAGTACGAGTTGGCAGTACTTC. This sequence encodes CASRQGSTSWQYF.

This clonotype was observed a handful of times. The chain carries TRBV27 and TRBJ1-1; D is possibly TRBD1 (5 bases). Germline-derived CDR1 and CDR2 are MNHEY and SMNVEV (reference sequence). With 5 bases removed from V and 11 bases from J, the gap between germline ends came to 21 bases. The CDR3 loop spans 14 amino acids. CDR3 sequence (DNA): TGTGCCAGCAGTCCCGGACAACTTGGCAGAAAGGCTTTCTTT. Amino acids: CASSPGQLGRKAFF.

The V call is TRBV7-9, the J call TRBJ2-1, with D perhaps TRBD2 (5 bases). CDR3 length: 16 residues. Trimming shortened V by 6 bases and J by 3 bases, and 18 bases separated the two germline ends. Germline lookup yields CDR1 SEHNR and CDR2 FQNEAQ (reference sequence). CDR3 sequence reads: CASRGERGDGYNEQFF. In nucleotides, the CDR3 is TGTGCCAGCAGGGGAGAGAGAGGTGACGGCTACAATGAGCAGTTCTTC.

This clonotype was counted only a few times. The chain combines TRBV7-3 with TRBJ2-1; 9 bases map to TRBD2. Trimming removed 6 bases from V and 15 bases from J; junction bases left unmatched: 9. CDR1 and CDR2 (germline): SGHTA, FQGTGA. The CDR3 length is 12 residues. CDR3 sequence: CASRTREGPVFF. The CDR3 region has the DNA TGTGCCAGCAGGACGCGGGAGGGCCCTGTGTTCTTC.

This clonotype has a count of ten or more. In nucleotides, the CDR3 is TGTGCCAGCAGCCGGACAGGGTTCCCCGGGGAGCTGTTTTTT. This encodes CASSRTGFPGELFF. The chain links TRBV25-1 to TRBJ2-2, with TRBD1 matching 8 bases. The V and J ends lost 6 bases and 6 bases, in that order; junction bases with no gene match: 6. The V gene's germline CDR1 is MGHDK and CDR2 SYGVNS. This CDR3 is 14 amino acids long.

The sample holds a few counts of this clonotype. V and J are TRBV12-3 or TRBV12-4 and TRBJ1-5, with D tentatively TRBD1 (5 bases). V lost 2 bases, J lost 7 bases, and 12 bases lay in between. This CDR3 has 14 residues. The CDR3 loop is CASSLLIRDQPQHF. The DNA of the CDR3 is TGTGCCAGCAGTTTATTGATCAGGGACCAGCCCCAGCATTTT.

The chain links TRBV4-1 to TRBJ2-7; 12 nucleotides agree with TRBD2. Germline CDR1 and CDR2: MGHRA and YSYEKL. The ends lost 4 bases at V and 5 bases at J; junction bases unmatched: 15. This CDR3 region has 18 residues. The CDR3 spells CASSPEGASGRAFDEQYF. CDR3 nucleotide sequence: TGCGCCAGCAGCCCCGAGGGGGCTAGCGGGAGGGCGTTCGACGAGCAGTACTTC.

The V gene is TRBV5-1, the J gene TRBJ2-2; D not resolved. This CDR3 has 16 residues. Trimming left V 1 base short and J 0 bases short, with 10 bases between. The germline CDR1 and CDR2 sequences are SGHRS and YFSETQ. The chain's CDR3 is CASSLRDSPNTGELFF. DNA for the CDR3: TGCGCCAGCAGCTTGAGGGATTCCCCGAACACCGGGGAGCTGTTTTTT.

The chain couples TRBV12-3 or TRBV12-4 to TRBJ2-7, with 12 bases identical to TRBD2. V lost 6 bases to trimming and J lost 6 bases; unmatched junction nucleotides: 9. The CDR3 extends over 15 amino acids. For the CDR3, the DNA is TGTGCCAGCAGCCTAGCGGGAGGGCCATCTAGCGAGCAGTACTTC. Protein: CASSLAGGPSSEQYF.

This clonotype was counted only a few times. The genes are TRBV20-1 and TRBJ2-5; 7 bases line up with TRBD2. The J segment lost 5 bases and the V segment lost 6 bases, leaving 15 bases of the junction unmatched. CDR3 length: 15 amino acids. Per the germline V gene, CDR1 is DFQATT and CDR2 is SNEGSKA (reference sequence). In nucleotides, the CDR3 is TGCAGTGCCACCCCAACGGGAGGCATAAGGGAGACCCAGTACTTC. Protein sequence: CSATPTGGIRETQYF.

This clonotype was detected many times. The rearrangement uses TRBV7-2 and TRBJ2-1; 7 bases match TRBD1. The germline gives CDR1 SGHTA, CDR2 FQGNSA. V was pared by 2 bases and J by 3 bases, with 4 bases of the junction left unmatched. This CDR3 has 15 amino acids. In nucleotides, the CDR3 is TGTGCCAGCAGCTTAACAACAGGGGACTACAATGAGCAGTTCTTC. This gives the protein CASSLTTGDYNEQFF.

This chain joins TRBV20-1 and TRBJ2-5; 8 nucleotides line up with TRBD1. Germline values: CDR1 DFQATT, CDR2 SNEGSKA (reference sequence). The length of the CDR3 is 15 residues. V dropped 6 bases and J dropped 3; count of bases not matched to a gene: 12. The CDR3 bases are TGCAGTGCCAGGACAGGGCGACTATCTAAAGAGACCCAGTACTTC. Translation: CSARTGRLSKETQYF.

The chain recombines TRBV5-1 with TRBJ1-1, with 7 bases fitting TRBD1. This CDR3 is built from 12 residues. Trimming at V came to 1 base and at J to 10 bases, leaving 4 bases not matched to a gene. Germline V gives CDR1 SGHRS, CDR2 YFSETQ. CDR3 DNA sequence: TGCGCCAGCAGCTTGAGACAGGGAGGAGCTTTCTTT. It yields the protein CASSLRQGGAFF.